This T cell receptor beta chain was obtained from a study of T cells after yellow fever vaccination. TCRdb recomputed calls from the 5' RACE reads with MiXCR, one row per CDR3 protein. The table includes some 240,000 distinct CDR3 sequences, approximately 3.2% detected once. This CDR3 comprises 13 residues. Germline V gene data show CDR1 as MNHEY and CDR2 as SVGAGI. V lost 8 bases, J lost 6 bases, and 14 bases lay in between. The sequences come from CD4+ T cells sorted from PBMCs, collected 10 days after the yellow fever booster vaccination. J is TRBJ1-5 and V is TRBV6-5; D call uncertain. This TCR derives from a young man who received the YFV17D yellow fever vaccine. The CDR3: CASGQEVSQPQHF. CDR3 in DNA: TGTGCCAGCGGGCAAGAAGTGAGTCAGCCCCAGCATTTT.